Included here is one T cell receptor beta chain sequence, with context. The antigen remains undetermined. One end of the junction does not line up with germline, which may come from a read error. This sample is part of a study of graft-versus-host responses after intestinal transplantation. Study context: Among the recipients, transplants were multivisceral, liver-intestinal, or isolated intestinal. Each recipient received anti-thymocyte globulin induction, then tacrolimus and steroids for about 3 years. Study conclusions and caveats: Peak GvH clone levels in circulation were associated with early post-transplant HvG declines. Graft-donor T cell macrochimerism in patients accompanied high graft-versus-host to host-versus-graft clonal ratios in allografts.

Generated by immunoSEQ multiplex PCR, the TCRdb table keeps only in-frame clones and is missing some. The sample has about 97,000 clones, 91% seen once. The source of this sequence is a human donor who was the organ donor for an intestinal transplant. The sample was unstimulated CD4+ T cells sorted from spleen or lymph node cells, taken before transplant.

The CDR3 DNA is TGTGCCAGCAGCGAAGATGCAGGGTTTTATACAGATACGCAGTATTTT. This sequence encodes CASSEDAGFYTDTQYF. V gene TRBV6-1 combines with J gene TRBJ2-3, with D perhaps matching TRBD1 (5 bases). This CDR3 region has 16 residues. The V gene's germline CDR1 is MNHNS and CDR2 SASEGT.